The 25 T cell receptor beta chains below come from one sample, sequenced in a study of PD-1 blockade in classical Hodgkin lymphoma. Brentuximab vedotin exposure varied, and every patient relapsed after autologous stem cell transplantation. Thawed PBMCs were the source of CD4+ T cells, purified by magnetic negative selection. The repertoire was sequenced with immunoSEQ multiplex PCR; TCRdb's copy has only in-frame clones and lacks some. The sample has about 13,000 clones; roughly 90% are singletons. This material consisted of CD4+ T cells from blood, taken at baseline. The receptors were gathered from a human donor with classical Hodgkin lymphoma.

The chain uses TRBV18 and TRBJ2-5; the match to TRBD2 covers 9 bases. The germline CDR1 and CDR2 sequences are KGHSH and LQKENI. J was trimmed by 0 bases and V by 6 bases; bases with no gene match: 5. This CDR3 is 15 amino acids long. The CDR3 DNA reads as TGTGCCAGCTCCTTAGCGGGAGCCCACCAAGAGACCCAGTACTTC. Its translation: CASSLAGAHQETQYF.

Note on this clone: At one end, the junction sequence differs from germline, possibly due to a read error. The chain carries TRBV9 and TRBJ2-1; 13 positions match TRBD2. Germline V gives CDR1 SGDLS, CDR2 YYNGEE. The CDR3 sequence is 15 residues long. CDR3 region: CASSVAQGLAGPVVF. The CDR3 bases are TGTGCCAGCAGCGTAGCCCAGGGACTAGCGGGACCGGTGGTCTTC.

V gene TRBV6-1 combines with J gene TRBJ1-1; the D gene is possibly TRBD1 (5 bases). This CDR3 comprises 14 residues. V lost 8 bases, J lost 5 bases, and 18 bases lay in between. CDR1 and CDR2 from the germline V gene are MNHNS and SASEGT. The CDR3 spells CASLRTRSGTEAFF. CDR3 bases: TGTGCCAGCCTTCGGACAAGGAGCGGGACTGAAGCTTTCTTT.

V and J are TRBV28 and TRBJ2-7, with 8 bases that match TRBD2. Germline V gene lookup returns CDR1 MDHEN and CDR2 SYDVKM. J gave up 4 bases and V 6 bases, and 8 bases lay outside the gene matches. The CDR3 extends over 14 amino acids. The DNA for the CDR3 is TGTGCCAGCAGCCCCGGGACTAGTTTTTACGAGCAGTACTTC. Its translation is CASSPGTSFYEQYF.

CDR3 region: CASRGLANYEQYF. The CDR3 DNA is TGCGCCAGCCGGGGACTAGCCAACTACGAGCAGTACTTC. The chain carries TRBV5-1 and TRBJ2-7, with 9 positions matching TRBD2. This CDR3 comprises 13 residues. The V gene's germline CDR1 is SGHRS and CDR2 YFSETQ. The V and J ends lost 7 bases and 3 bases, in that order; junction bases with no gene match: 5.

V is TRBV7-6 and J is TRBJ1-2; 9 positions agree with TRBD1. Germline CDR1 SGHVS, CDR2 FNYEAQ. J gave up 4 bases and V 1 base, and 7 bases lay outside the gene matches. The CDR3 runs 16 residues. DNA for the CDR3: TGTGCCAGCAGCTTAGGGACAGGGGAGGAGGCCTATGGCTACACCTTC. It is translated as CASSLGTGEEAYGYTF.

The J gene is TRBJ2-3, the V gene TRBV10-3; D ambiguous. CDR3 length equals 12 residues. The germline gives CDR1 ENHRY, CDR2 SYGVKD. The V and J ends lost 2 bases and 0 bases respectively, with 0 bases between them. Here the CDR3 DNA reads TGTGCCATCAGTGAGAGCACAGATACGCAGTATTTT. This encodes CAISESTDTQYF.

The chain recombines TRBV7-2 with TRBJ2-1, with D perhaps being TRBD1 or TRBD2 (5 bases each). Looked up from germline, CDR1 is SGHTA and CDR2 is FQGNSA. The length of the CDR3 is 12 residues. V gave up 7 bases and J gave up 8 bases, with 12 bases separating them. Here the CDR3 reads CASTLGGYEQFF. CDR3 DNA: TGTGCCAGCACCCTTGGGGGTTATGAGCAGTTCTTC.

This chain joins TRBV29-1 and TRBJ2-7, with TRBD1 matching 8 bases. The J segment lost 4 bases and the V segment lost 5 bases, leaving 7 bases of the junction unmatched. The CDR3 extends over 13 amino acids. Germline CDR1 SQVTM, CDR2 ANQGSEA. CDR3 loop: CSVYQGALYEQYF. The CDR3 DNA reads TGCAGCGTTTATCAGGGGGCGCTTTACGAGCAGTACTTC.

This chain uses TRBV7-2 with TRBJ1-1; tentative D call: TRBD1 (6 bases). The CDR3 covers 15 residues. V was trimmed by 2 bases and J by 4 bases, leaving 14 bases between them. Germline V CDR1 and CDR2: SGHTA, FQGNSA. In nucleotides, the CDR3 is TGTGCCAGCAGCTTATATTACAGGGTCGGCACTGAAGCTTTCTTT. Its protein product is CASSLYYRVGTEAFF. The variable domain in full, with the rest retrieved from reference TRBV7-2 and TRBJ1-1, is GAGVSQSPSNKVTEKGKDVELRCDPISGHTALYWYRQSLGQGLEFLIYFQGNSAPDKSGLPSDRFSAERTGGSVSTLTIQRTQQEDSAVYLCASSLYYRVGTEAFFGQGTRLTVV.

This clone was picked up a small number of times. The chain joins TRBV10-3 to TRBJ1-5; D not resolved. The germline V gene has CDR1 ENHRY and CDR2 SYGVKD. Between the trimmed V and J ends, which lost 4 bases and 4 bases, there was a span of 11 bases. The CDR3 contains 14 residues. CDR3 residues: CAISVWGGNQPQHF. CDR3 DNA: TGTGCCATCAGTGTATGGGGTGGAAATCAGCCCCAGCATTTT.

The gene calls are TRBV4-2 and TRBJ2-1; 16 bases are shared with TRBD2. The V and J ends lost 3 bases and 12 bases, in that order; junction bases with no gene match: 2. The germline V gene encodes CDR1 LGHNA and CDR2 YNFKEQ. The CDR3 runs 14 residues. CDR3 residues: CASSQGLAGGGQFF. CDR3 DNA sequence: TGTGCCAGCAGCCAGGGACTAGCGGGAGGGGGGCAGTTCTTC.

The chain combines TRBV7-9 with TRBJ1-4; D is perhaps TRBD1 (5 bases). The germline V gene encodes CDR1 SEHNR and CDR2 FQNEAQ (reference sequence). The CDR3 extends over 14 amino acids. V gave up 6 bases and J gave up 5 bases, with 13 bases separating them. The CDR3 protein is CASSSGRQNEKLFF. For the CDR3, the DNA is TGTGCCAGCAGTTCGGGACGCCAGAATGAAAAACTGTTTTTT.

This clone was observed a single time. The genes are TRBV9 and TRBJ2-7; D ambiguous. The V gene lost 0 bases and the J gene lost 3 bases, with 13 bases spanning the gap. CDR3 length: 15 amino acids. Germline V CDR1 and CDR2: SGDLS, YYNGEE. The CDR3: CASSVEYARVYEQYF. In DNA form, the CDR3 reads TGTGCCAGCAGCGTAGAATATGCCCGGGTCTACGAGCAGTACTTC.

The rearrangement uses TRBV19 and TRBJ1-1; D gene unclear. Trimming took 5 bases from V and 3 from J, leaving 4 bases between them. CDR1 is LNHDA and CDR2 is SQIVND in the germline V gene (reference sequence). This CDR3 comprises 11 residues. The CDR3 here is CASSADTEAFF. In DNA form, the CDR3 reads TGTGCCAGTAGTGCGGACACTGAAGCTTTCTTT. Combining the CDR3 with reference TRBV19 and TRBJ1-1 gives the whole variable domain DGGITQSPKYLFRKEGQNVTLSCEQNLNHDAMYWYRQDPGQGLRLIYYSQIVNDFQKGDIAEGYSVSREKKESFPLTVTSAQKNPTAFYLCASSADTEAFFGQGTRLTVV.

The chain carries TRBV29-1 and TRBJ2-2; 11 nucleotides align to TRBD1. Germline CDR1 SQVTM, CDR2 ANQGSEA. The CDR3 runs 14 residues. Germline trimming cut 6 bases from V and 2 bases from J; bases unmatched to any gene: 2. CDR3 coding DNA: TGCAGCGTCGGACAGGGGGCCAACACCGGGGAGCTGTTTTTT. Translation: CSVGQGANTGELFF.

The chain recombines TRBV7-6 with TRBJ2-7; no reliable D call. V was clipped by 8 bases and J by 2 bases, with 13 bases between them. The CDR3 sequence is 13 residues long. Germline V gene data show CDR1 as SGHVS and CDR2 as FNYEAQ. The CDR3 here is CASLIRAAYEQYF. The CDR3 DNA reads as TGTGCCAGCTTAATTAGGGCAGCCTACGAGCAGTACTTC.

This chain uses TRBV9 with TRBJ1-5, with a tentative D call TRBD1 (5 bases). Germline V gives CDR1 SGDLS, CDR2 YYNGEE. The CDR3 is 17 amino acids. Trimming took 5 bases from V and 3 from J, leaving 21 bases between them. CDR3 region: CASSLRSGDYNNQPQHF. For the CDR3, the DNA is TGTGCCAGCAGTTTAAGGTCGGGGGATTACAACAATCAGCCCCAGCATTTT. The variable domain in full, completed from reference TRBV9 and TRBJ1-5, reads DSGVTQTPKHLITATGQRVTLRCSPRSGDLSVYWYQQSLDQGLQFLIQYYNGEERAKGNILERFSAQQFPDLHSELNLSSLELGDSALYFCASSLRSGDYNNQPQHFGDGTRLSIL.

This clone was picked up one time. This CDR3 is CASSEAGYGYTF. The CDR3 DNA follows: TGTGCCAGCAGTGAGGCAGGCTATGGCTACACCTTC. This chain joins TRBV2 and TRBJ1-2; D is unclear. The germline gives CDR1 SNHLY, CDR2 FYNNEI. The CDR3 length is 12 residues. The V end was cut by 3 bases, the J end by 4 bases, with 6 bases between.

V usage is TRBV5-6 and J usage is TRBJ2-7, with 7 nucleotides matching TRBD2. V dropped 2 bases and J dropped 3; count of bases not matched to a gene: 14. CDR1 is SGHDT, CDR2 YYEEEE, per germline. The CDR3 covers 17 residues. The CDR3 DNA sequence: TGTGCCAGCAGCTTTCGCCCCCCAAGGTCGGGGGGCTACGAGCAGTACTTC. Translating gives CASSFRPPRSGGYEQYF.

The rearrangement uses TRBV15 and TRBJ2-3; 10 positions agree with TRBD2. The CDR3 is made up of 18 amino acids. The V and J ends lost 0 bases and 0 bases, in that order; junction bases with no gene match: 6. Germline assignment: CDR1 LNHNV and CDR2 YYDKDF (reference sequence). The CDR3 spells CATSRDALAGDSTDTQYF. For the CDR3, the DNA is TGTGCCACCAGCAGAGATGCCCTAGCGGGGGACAGCACAGATACGCAGTATTTT.

The chain combines TRBV19 with TRBJ2-7, with D perhaps being TRBD1 or TRBD2 (5 bases each). The CDR3 consists of 15 residues. V was pared by 1 base and J by 2 bases, with 12 bases between. Germline V gene data show CDR1 as LNHDA and CDR2 as SQIVND (reference sequence). The CDR3 reads CASSIARDGAYEQYF. Written as DNA, the CDR3 is TGTGCCAGTAGTATAGCTCGGGACGGGGCCTACGAGCAGTACTTC. Based on the CDR3 plus reference TRBV19 and TRBJ2-7, the full variable domain is DGGITQSPKYLFRKEGQNVTLSCEQNLNHDAMYWYRQDPGQGLRLIYYSQIVNDFQKGDIAEGYSVSREKKESFPLTVTSAQKNPTAFYLCASSIARDGAYEQYFGPGTRLTVT.

The V gene is TRBV2, the J gene TRBJ2-1; a possible D gene is TRBD2 (6 bases). The CDR3 sequence is 15 residues long. Trimming pared 7 bases from V and 0 bases from J, leaving 13 bases between. CDR1 and CDR2 (germline): SNHLY, FYNNEI. Here the CDR3 DNA reads TGTGCCAGCACATTCGGGAGAGGCTCCTACAATGAGCAGTTCTTC. This gives the protein CASTFGRGSYNEQFF.

The chain carries TRBV11-3 and TRBJ2-7; 9 positions match TRBD1. Germline-derived CDR1 and CDR2 are SGHNT and YENEEA. CDR3 length: 16 amino acids. The V gene end was trimmed by 6 bases and the J gene end by 0 bases; junction bases not matched to a gene: 9. The CDR3 sequence: CASRIPGQGSSYEQYF. The CDR3, as DNA: TGTGCCAGCAGAATTCCGGGACAGGGAAGCTCCTACGAGCAGTACTTC.

The rearrangement joins TRBV18 to TRBJ1-2; 7 bases line up with TRBD1. This CDR3 is built from 13 residues. CDR1 is KGHSH and CDR2 is LQKENI in the germline V gene. Unmatched junction bases numbered 3, after V lost 4 bases and J lost 4 bases. CDR3 DNA: TGTGCCAGCTCACAGGGACAGTCCTATGGCTACACCTTC. Encoded protein: CASSQGQSYGYTF. Supplemented by reference TRBV18 and TRBJ1-2, the full variable domain reads NAGVMQNPRHLVRRRGQEARLRCSPMKGHSHVYWYRQLPEEGLKFMVYLQKENIIDESGMPKERFSAEFPKEGPSILRIQQVVRGDSAAYFCASSQGQSYGYTFGSGTRLTVV.